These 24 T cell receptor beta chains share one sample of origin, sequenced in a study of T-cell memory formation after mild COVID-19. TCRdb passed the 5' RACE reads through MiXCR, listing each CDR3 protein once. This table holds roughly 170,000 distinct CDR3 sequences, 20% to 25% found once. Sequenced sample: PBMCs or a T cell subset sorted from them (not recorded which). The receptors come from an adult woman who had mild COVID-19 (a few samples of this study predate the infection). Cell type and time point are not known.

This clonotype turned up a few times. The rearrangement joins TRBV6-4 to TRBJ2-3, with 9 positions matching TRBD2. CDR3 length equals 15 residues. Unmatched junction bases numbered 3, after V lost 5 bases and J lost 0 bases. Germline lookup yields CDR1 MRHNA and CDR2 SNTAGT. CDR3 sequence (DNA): TGTGCCAGCAGTTCGACTAGCGGTAGCACAGATACGCAGTATTTT. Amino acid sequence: CASSSTSGSTDTQYF.

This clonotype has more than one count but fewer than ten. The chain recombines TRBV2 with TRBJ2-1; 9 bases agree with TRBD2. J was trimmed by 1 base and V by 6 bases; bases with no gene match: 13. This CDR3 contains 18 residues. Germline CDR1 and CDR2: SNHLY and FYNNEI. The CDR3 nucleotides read TGTGCCAGCAGGGGTAGCGGGAGCCTTAGGCGGTCCTACAATGAGCAGTTCTTC. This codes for CASRGSGSLRRSYNEQFF.

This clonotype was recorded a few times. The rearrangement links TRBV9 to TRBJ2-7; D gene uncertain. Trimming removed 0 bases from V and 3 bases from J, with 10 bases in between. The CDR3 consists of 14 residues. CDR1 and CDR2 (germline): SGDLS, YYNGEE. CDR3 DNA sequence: TGTGCCAGCAGCGTAGGGACGGCGCTCTACGAGCAGTACTTC. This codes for CASSVGTALYEQYF. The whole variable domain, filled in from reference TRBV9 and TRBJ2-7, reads DSGVTQTPKHLITATGQRVTLRCSPRSGDLSVYWYQQSLDQGLQFLIQYYNGEERAKGNILERFSAQQFPDLHSELNLSSLELGDSALYFCASSVGTALYEQYFGPGTRLTVT.

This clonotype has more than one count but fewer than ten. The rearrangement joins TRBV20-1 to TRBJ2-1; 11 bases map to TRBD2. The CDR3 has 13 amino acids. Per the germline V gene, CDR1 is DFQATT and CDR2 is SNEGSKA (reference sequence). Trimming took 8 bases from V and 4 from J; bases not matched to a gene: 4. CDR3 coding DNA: TGCAGTCCCCGACTAGCGGGGTACAATGAGCAGTTCTTC. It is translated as CSPRLAGYNEQFF.

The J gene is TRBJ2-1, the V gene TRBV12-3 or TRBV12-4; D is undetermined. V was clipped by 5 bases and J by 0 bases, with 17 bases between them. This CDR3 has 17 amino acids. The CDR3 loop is CASSTRSTENSYNEQFF. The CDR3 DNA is TGTGCCAGCAGTACGCGATCCACAGAAAACTCCTACAATGAGCAGTTCTTC.

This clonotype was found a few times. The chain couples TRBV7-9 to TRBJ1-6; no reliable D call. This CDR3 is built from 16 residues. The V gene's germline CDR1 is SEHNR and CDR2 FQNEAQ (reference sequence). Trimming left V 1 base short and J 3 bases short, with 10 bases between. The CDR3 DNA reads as TGTGCCAGCAGCTTAGAGGGTTCGGTCTATAATTCACCCCTCCACTTT. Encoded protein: CASSLEGSVYNSPLHF. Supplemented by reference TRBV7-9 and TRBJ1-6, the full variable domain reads DTGVSQNPRHKITKRGQNVTFRCDPISEHNRLYWYRQTLGQGPEFLTYFQNEAQLEKSRLLSDRFSAERPKGSFSTLEIQRTEQGDSAMYLCASSLEGSVYNSPLHFGNGTRLTVT.

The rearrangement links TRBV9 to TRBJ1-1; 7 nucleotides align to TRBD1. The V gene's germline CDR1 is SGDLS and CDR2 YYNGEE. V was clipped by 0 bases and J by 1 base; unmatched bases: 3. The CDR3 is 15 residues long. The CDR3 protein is CASSVVAGGNTEAFF. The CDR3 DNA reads TGTGCCAGCAGCGTAGTCGCAGGGGGGAACACTGAAGCTTTCTTT. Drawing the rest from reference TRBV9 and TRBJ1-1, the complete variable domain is DSGVTQTPKHLITATGQRVTLRCSPRSGDLSVYWYQQSLDQGLQFLIQYYNGEERAKGNILERFSAQQFPDLHSELNLSSLELGDSALYFCASSVVAGGNTEAFFGQGTRLTVV.

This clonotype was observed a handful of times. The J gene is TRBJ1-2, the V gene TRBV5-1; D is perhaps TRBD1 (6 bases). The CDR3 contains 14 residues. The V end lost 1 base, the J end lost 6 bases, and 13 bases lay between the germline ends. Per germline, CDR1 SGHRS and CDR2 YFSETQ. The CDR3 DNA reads TGCGCCAGCAGCTTGCGGGGGGCGATGGATGGCTACACCTTC. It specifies CASSLRGAMDGYTF.

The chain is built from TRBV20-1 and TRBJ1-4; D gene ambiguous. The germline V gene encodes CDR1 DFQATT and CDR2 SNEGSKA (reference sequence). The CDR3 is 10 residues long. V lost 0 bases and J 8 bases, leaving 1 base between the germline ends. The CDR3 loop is CSAREEKLFF. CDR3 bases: TGCAGTGCTAGAGAAGAAAAACTGTTTTTT.

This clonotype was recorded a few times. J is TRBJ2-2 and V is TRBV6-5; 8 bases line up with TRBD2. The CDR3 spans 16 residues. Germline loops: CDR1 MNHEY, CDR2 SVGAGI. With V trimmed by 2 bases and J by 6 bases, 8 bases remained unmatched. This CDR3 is CASSYGAGGRSGELFF. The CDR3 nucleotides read TGTGCCAGCAGTTACGGGGCGGGGGGTCGCTCCGGGGAGCTGTTTTTT.

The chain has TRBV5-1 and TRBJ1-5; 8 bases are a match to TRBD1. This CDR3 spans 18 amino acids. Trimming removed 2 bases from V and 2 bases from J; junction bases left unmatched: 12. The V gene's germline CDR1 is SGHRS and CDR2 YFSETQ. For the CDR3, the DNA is TGCGCCAGCAGCTTTCCCCCCTCGACAGGGGCGGGCAATCAGCCCCAGCATTTT. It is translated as CASSFPPSTGAGNQPQHF.

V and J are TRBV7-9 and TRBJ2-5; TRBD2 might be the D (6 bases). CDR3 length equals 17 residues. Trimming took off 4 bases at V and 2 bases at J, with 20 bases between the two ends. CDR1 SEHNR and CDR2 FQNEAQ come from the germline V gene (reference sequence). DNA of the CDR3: TGTGCCAGCAGCTGGATCAGCCGCGGGACGGGGCAAGAGACCCAGTACTTC. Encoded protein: CASSWISRGTGQETQYF.

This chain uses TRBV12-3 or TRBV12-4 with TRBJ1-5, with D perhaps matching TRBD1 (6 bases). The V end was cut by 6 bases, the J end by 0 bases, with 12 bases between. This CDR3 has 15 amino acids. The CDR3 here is CASSYRADSNQPQHF. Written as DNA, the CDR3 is TGTGCCAGCAGCTACAGGGCCGATAGCAATCAGCCCCAGCATTTT.

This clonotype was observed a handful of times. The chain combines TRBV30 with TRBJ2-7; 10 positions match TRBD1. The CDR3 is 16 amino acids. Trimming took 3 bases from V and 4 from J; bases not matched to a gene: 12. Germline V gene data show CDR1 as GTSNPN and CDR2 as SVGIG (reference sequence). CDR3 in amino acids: CAWSHETGGFRYEQYF. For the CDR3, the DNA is TGTGCCTGGAGCCATGAGACAGGGGGCTTCAGGTACGAGCAGTACTTC.

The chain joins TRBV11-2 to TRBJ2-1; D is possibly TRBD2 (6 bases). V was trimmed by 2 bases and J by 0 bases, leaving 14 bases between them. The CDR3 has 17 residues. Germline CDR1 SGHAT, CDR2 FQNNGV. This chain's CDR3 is CASSLWEEGGSYNEQFF. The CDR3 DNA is TGTGCCAGCAGCTTATGGGAGGAGGGCGGCTCCTACAATGAGCAGTTCTTC.

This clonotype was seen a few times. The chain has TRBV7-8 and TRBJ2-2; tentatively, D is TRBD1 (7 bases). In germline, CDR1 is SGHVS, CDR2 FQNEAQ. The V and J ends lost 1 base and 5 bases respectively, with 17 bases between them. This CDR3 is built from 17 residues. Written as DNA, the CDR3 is TGTGCCAGCAGCTTAGATGGATCAGGGGGGTGGACCGGGGAGCTGTTTTTT. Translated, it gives CASSLDGSGGWTGELFF.

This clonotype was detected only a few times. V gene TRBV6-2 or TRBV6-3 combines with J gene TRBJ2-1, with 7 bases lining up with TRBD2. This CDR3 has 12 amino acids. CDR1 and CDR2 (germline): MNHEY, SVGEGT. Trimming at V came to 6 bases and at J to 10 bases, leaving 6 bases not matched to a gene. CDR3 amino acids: CASRKAGLEQFF. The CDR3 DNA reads TGTGCCAGCAGAAAAGCGGGATTAGAGCAGTTCTTC.

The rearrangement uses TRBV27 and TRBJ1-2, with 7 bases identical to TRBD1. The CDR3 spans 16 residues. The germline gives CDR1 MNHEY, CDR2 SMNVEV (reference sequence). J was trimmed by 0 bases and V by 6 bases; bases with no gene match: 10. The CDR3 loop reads CASRAIEGASNYGYTF. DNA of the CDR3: TGTGCCAGCAGGGCCATTGAGGGGGCCTCTAACTATGGCTACACCTTC.

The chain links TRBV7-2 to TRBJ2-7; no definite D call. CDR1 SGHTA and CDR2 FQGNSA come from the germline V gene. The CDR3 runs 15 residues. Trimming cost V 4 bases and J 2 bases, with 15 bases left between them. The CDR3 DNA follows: TGTGCCAGCAGCTCCCCGGACCGAACCCCCTACGAGCAGTACTTC. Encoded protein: CASSSPDRTPYEQYF.

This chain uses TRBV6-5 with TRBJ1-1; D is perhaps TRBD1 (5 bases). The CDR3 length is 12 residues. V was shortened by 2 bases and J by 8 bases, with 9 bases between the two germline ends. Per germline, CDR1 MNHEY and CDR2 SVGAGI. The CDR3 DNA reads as TGTGCCAGCAGTTACCCCGGGGGGGAAGCTTTCTTT. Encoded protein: CASSYPGGEAFF.

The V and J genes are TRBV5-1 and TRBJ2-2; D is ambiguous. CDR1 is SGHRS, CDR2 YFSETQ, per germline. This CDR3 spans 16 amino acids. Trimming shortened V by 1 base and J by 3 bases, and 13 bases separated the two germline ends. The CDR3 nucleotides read TGCGCCAGCAGCTTGAGTTTGGGAACGGACACCGGGGAGCTGTTTTTT. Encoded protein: CASSLSLGTDTGELFF.

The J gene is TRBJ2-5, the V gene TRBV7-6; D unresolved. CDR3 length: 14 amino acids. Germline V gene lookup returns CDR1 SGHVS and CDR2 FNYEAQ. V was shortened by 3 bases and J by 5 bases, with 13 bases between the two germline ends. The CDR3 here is CASSFRPIWETQYF. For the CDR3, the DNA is TGTGCCAGCAGCTTCCGACCAATTTGGGAGACCCAGTACTTC. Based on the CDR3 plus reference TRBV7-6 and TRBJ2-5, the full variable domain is GAGVSQSPRYKVTKRGQDVALRCDPISGHVSLYWYRQALGQGPEFLTYFNYEAQQDKSGLPNDRFSAERPEGSISTLTIQRTEQRDSAMYRCASSFRPIWETQYFGPGTRLLVL.

The CDR3 nucleotides read TGTGCCAGCAGTCATCAGGGCTACGAGCAGTACTTC. Translating gives CASSHQGYEQYF. The chain carries TRBV6-5 and TRBJ2-7; D perhaps matches TRBD1 (5 bases). The germline V gene encodes CDR1 MNHEY and CDR2 SVGAGI. This CDR3 spans 12 amino acids. Between the trimmed V and J ends, which lost 5 bases and 3 bases, there was a span of 8 bases.

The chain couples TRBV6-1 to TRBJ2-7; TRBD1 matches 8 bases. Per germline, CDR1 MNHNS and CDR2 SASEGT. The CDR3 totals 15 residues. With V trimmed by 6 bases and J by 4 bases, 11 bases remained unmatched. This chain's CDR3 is CASRPGQVTAYEQYV. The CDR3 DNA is TGTGCCAGCAGACCGGGACAGGTTACCGCGTACGAGCAGTACGTC.